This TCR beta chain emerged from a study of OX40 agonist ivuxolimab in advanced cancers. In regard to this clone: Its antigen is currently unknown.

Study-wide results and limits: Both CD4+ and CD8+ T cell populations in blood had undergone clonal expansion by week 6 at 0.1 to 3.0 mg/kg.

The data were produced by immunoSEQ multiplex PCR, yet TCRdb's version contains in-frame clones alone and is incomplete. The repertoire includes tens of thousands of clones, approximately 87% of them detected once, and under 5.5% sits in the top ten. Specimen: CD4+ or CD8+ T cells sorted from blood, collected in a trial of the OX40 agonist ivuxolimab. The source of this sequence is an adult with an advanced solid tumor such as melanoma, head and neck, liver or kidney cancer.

The CDR3, as DNA: TGTGCCAGCAGTGGGGGGGCGTCCAAAAGCACAGATACGCAGTATTTT. It yields the protein CASSGGASKSTDTQYF. The rearrangement links TRBV2 to TRBJ2-3, with D perhaps given as TRBD1 or TRBD2 (6 bases each). With 4 bases removed from V and 0 bases from J, the gap between germline ends came to 14 bases. The CDR3 contains 16 residues. Germline values: CDR1 SNHLY, CDR2 FYNNEI. The whole variable domain, remainder taken from reference TRBV2 and TRBJ2-3, is EPEVTQTPSHQVTQMGQEVILRCVPISNHLYFYWYRQILGQKVEFLVSFYNNEISEKSEIFDDQFSVERPDGSNFTLKIRSTKLEDSAMYFCASSGGASKSTDTQYFGPGTRLTVL.